One and the same sample provided the 20 T cell receptor beta chains below, sequenced in a study of blood T cell repertoires in COVID-19. Produced via immunoSEQ multiplex PCR; TCRdb's table is partial and in-frame only. The sample lists 250,000 or so clones, about 87% occurring once. The sequenced sample consisted of PBMCs or T cells enriched from blood (not recorded which). Receptors were obtained from a woman in her 30s with acute COVID-19.

The chain couples TRBV27 to TRBJ2-1, with a possible D match to TRBD2 (6 bases). With 8 bases removed from V and 0 bases from J, the gap between germline ends came to 17 bases. The CDR3 loop spans 16 amino acids. Germline CDR1 and CDR2: MNHEY and SMNVEV (reference sequence). The CDR3 nucleotides are TGTGCCAGCGGGACGGACTACCCCGGCTCCTACAATGAGCAGTTCTTC. Residues: CASGTDYPGSYNEQFF.

This chain uses TRBV27 with TRBJ2-7, with a weak D call TRBD2 (7 bases). Germline V gene lookup returns CDR1 MNHEY and CDR2 SMNVEV (reference sequence). CDR3 length: 14 amino acids. Trimming removed 5 bases from V and 2 bases from J, with 13 bases in between. The CDR3 sequence: CASSPLGGPYEQYF. The CDR3 DNA reads as TGTGCCAGCAGTCCCCTGGGGGGGCCCTACGAGCAGTACTTC.

The sample holds one count of this clone. V usage is TRBV18 and J usage is TRBJ2-1; D perhaps matches TRBD1 (6 bases). The CDR3 is 14 residues long. Germline lookup yields CDR1 KGHSH and CDR2 LQKENI. V was cut by 3 bases and J by 4 bases, with 10 bases left in between. CDR3 bases: TGTGCCAGCTCACCGTGGACAGAGTACAATGAGCAGTTCTTC. This codes for CASSPWTEYNEQFF.

The J gene is TRBJ1-2, the V gene TRBV11-2; TRBD1 is a possible D gene (6 bases). This CDR3 has 12 amino acids. CDR1 and CDR2 (germline): SGHAT, FQNNGV. V dropped 5 bases and J dropped 7 bases, with 11 bases sitting between them. This CDR3 reads CASSPGTIGYTF. CDR3 bases: TGTGCCAGCAGCCCGGGGACAATTGGCTACACCTTC.

V is TRBV28 and J is TRBJ2-5, with 10 positions matching TRBD1. CDR3 length: 14 residues. Germline CDR1 reads MDHEN; CDR2 reads SYDVKM. V lost 6 bases and J lost 1; bases outside the gene matches: 2. The CDR3 DNA sequence: TGTGCCAGCAGGTGGACAGGGGGCCAAGAGACCCAGTACTTC. Amino acid sequence: CASRWTGGQETQYF.

The CDR3 protein is CASSFRQGNNEQFF. CDR3 bases: TGTGCCAGCAGCTTTAGACAGGGGAACAATGAGCAGTTCTTC. This chain connects TRBV9 to TRBJ2-1; 8 bases map to TRBD1. The CDR3 covers 14 residues. The germline CDR1 and CDR2 sequences are SGDLS and YYNGEE. V was pared by 4 bases and J by 5 bases, with 5 bases of the junction left unmatched.

In its sample, this clone was seen once. The chain employs TRBV6-2 or TRBV6-3 and TRBJ2-3; 7 bases are shared with TRBD2. The CDR3 is 14 amino acids. J was trimmed by 2 bases and V by 6 bases; bases with no gene match: 5. Germline CDR1 reads MNHEY; CDR2 reads SVGEGT. The CDR3 spells CASSSSGPTDTQYF. The CDR3 DNA reads TGTGCCAGCAGCTCTAGCGGACCCACAGATACGCAGTATTTT.

Turning to this clone: The sample carries other DNA sequences with the same CDR3. The V and J genes are TRBV12-3 or TRBV12-4 and TRBJ2-7, with a weak D call TRBD1 (6 bases). V was pared by 5 bases and J by 5 bases, with 10 bases between. CDR3 length: 12 residues. CDR3 nucleotide sequence: TGTGCCAGCAGTCCCACAGGGAACGAGCAGTACTTC. This sequence encodes CASSPTGNEQYF.

About this clone: Other DNA sequences in the sample encode the same CDR3. The chain couples TRBV28 to TRBJ1-6, with 7 bases matching TRBD1. The J segment lost 3 bases and the V segment lost 4 bases, leaving 3 bases of the junction unmatched. CDR1 and CDR2 from the germline V gene are MDHEN and SYDVKM. The CDR3 loop spans 15 amino acids. The DNA for the CDR3 is TGTGCCAGCAGTTCGGGACAGATCTATAATTCACCCCTCCACTTT. It translates to CASSSGQIYNSPLHF. The whole variable domain, remainder taken from reference TRBV28 and TRBJ1-6, is DVKVTQSSRYLVKRTGEKVFLECVQDMDHENMFWYRQDPGLGLRLIYFSYDVKMKEKGDIPEGYSVSREKKERFSLILESASTNQTSMYLCASSSGQIYNSPLHFGNGTRLTVT.

The chain uses TRBV27 and TRBJ2-7, with 13 bases that match TRBD2. With V trimmed by 6 bases and J by 4 bases, 6 bases remained unmatched. The CDR3 consists of 15 residues. Germline CDR1 and CDR2: MNHEY and SMNVEV (reference sequence). The CDR3 spells CASSKTSGRFYEQYF. The CDR3 bases are TGTGCCAGCAGCAAGACTAGCGGGAGGTTTTACGAGCAGTACTTC.

The genes are TRBV3-1 (or the pseudogene TRBV3-2) and TRBJ2-7, with D unresolved. This CDR3 spans 17 amino acids. The germline V gene has CDR1 LGHDT and CDR2 YNNKEL (reference sequence). The V end was cut by 4 bases, the J end by 0 bases, with 19 bases between. The CDR3, as DNA: TGTGCCAGCAGCCCCAAAGGTGCAGGAATTCACTCCTACGAGCAGTACTTC. Its protein product is CASSPKGAGIHSYEQYF.

This sequence joins TRBV5-6 and TRBJ2-7; D may be TRBD2 (6 bases). The ends were cut back, 2 bases at V and 2 bases at J, with 14 bases in the middle. Germline CDR1 SGHDT, CDR2 YYEEEE. The CDR3 extends over 15 amino acids. The CDR3: CASSFRRELPYEQYF. CDR3 coding DNA: TGTGCCAGCAGCTTTCGGAGGGAGTTGCCCTACGAGCAGTACTTC. Full variable domain (rest looked up from reference TRBV5-6 and TRBJ2-7): DAGVTQSPTHLIKTRGQQVTLRCSPKSGHDTVSWYQQALGQGPQFIFQYYEEEERQRGNFPDRFSGHQFPNYSSELNVNALLLGDSALYLCASSFRRELPYEQYFGPGTRLTVT.

This sequence joins TRBV24-1 and TRBJ2-1, with 7 nucleotides matching TRBD1. CDR1 is KGHDR and CDR2 is SFDVKD in the germline V gene. The CDR3 is 16 residues long. Trimming removed 4 bases from V and 4 bases from J; junction bases left unmatched: 9. As DNA, the CDR3 is TGTGCCACCAGTGACCCGACAGGGACCTTTTACAATGAGCAGTTCTTC. Amino acid sequence: CATSDPTGTFYNEQFF.

The chain has TRBV29-1 and TRBJ1-4; no reliable D call. Germline loops: CDR1 SQVTM, CDR2 ANQGSEA. The CDR3 is 13 amino acids. V dropped 3 bases and J dropped 5 bases, with 10 bases sitting between them. The CDR3 bases are TGCAGCGTTGACTTAGACATAAATGAAAAACTGTTTTTT. Protein: CSVDLDINEKLFF.

V usage is TRBV10-1 and J usage is TRBJ2-2; TRBD2 might be the D (6 bases). There are 13 residues in the CDR3. CDR1 and CDR2 (germline): WNHNN, SYGVQD (reference sequence). Trimming left V 11 bases short and J 2 bases short, with 12 bases between. The CDR3 DNA reads TGCGCCGGGGCCGGGGGAAACACCGGGGAGCTGTTTTTT. This gives the protein CAGAGGNTGELFF.

This chain joins TRBV5-1 and TRBJ2-7; 8 bases fit TRBD1. The CDR3 is 16 residues long. Per germline, CDR1 SGHRS and CDR2 YFSETQ. Unmatched junction bases numbered 7, after V lost 0 bases and J lost 2 bases. The CDR3 bases are TGCGCCAGCAGCTTGGCCTTCTTGACAGGGGCCTACGAGCAGTACTTC. Its protein is CASSLAFLTGAYEQYF.

The chain recombines TRBV25-1 with TRBJ2-3; 11 positions match TRBD2. Germline values: CDR1 MGHDK, CDR2 SYGVNS. The trim removed 6 bases at V and 5 bases at J, leaving 10 bases unmatched. The CDR3 consists of 16 residues. CDR3 sequence: CASSYPLAGEGDTQYF. CDR3 coding DNA: TGTGCCAGCAGCTATCCACTAGCGGGAGAAGGAGATACGCAGTATTTT.

V gene TRBV3-1 (or the pseudogene TRBV3-2) combines with J gene TRBJ2-3, with 11 bases that match TRBD2. The CDR3 has 13 amino acids. Per the germline V gene, CDR1 is LGHDT and CDR2 is YNNKEL (reference sequence). Trimming cost V 6 bases and J 5 bases; bases outside gene matches: 1. DNA for the CDR3: TGTGCCAGCAGACTAGCGGGAGTAGATACGCAGTATTTT. Amino acids: CASRLAGVDTQYF.

The chain carries TRBV5-5 and TRBJ2-7, with a tentative D call TRBD1 (5 bases). V was clipped by 3 bases and J by 7 bases, with 17 bases between them. This CDR3 region has 14 residues. Germline CDR1 reads SGHKS; CDR2 reads YYEKEE (reference sequence). CDR3 coding DNA: TGTGCCAGCAGCTCCAACGAAGGGGCTAGGGAGCAGTACTTC. Protein: CASSSNEGAREQYF.

CDR3 region: CASSPQGSGNTIYF. In DNA form, the CDR3 reads TGTGCCAGCAGTCCTCAGGGCTCTGGAAACACCATATATTTT. V is TRBV2 and J is TRBJ1-3; TRBD1 is a possible D gene (5 bases). Per germline, CDR1 SNHLY and CDR2 FYNNEI. CDR3 length: 14 amino acids. V was trimmed by 5 bases and J by 0 bases, leaving 8 bases between them.